The T cell receptor beta chain under discussion was sequenced for a study of human T cells and chemical hapten exposure. Across the whole study: Slight differences in pooled library volume were the main source of varying TCR yields across samples. Findings of the study overall: Expanded TCRs made up significantly more big CDR3 similarity clusters than controls did. Patch test score was positively correlated with the counts of TCRs that had expanded at PT1.

Time point denoted: patch test 2, 6 weeks after DPC sensitization. The treatment here: therapeutic diphenylcyclopropenone sensitization with weekly scalp DPC. As for this clonotype: Its specificity is not known.

Via MiXCR, TCRdb re-called the RACE reads, giving one row per CDR3 protein. The sample shows fewer than 100,000 distinct CDR3 sequences, about a tenth of them seen only once. Sample: whole blood, taken in connection with sensitization to the hapten diphenylcyclopropenone (DPC). This clonotype was obtained from a woman aged 40 to 55 with alopecia areata. Some clones in this sample may be carry-over from other donors' samples.

The CDR3 reads CSVGMIVGNEQFF. Here the CDR3 DNA reads TGCAGCGTTGGGATGATAGTCGGCAATGAGCAGTTCTTC. This chain connects TRBV29-1 to TRBJ2-1; D gene unclear. The germline CDR1 and CDR2 sequences are SQVTM and ANQGSEA. The V end lost 4 bases, the J end lost 6 bases, and 13 bases lay between the germline ends. This CDR3 spans 13 amino acids.